The 4 T cell receptor beta chains given below trace back to one sample, sequenced in a study of blood T cells in healthy people across ages. Sample-barcoded 5' priming and a J-beta primer mix drove a second PCR of roughly 7 to 11 cycles. MiXCR, applied by TCRdb to the 5' RACE reads, yields one record per CDR3 protein. The sample holds roughly 1,500,000 distinct CDR3 sequences, approximately 32% seen once. What was sequenced was blood. These receptors all come from a woman aged 25 to 39 in good health.

The V call is TRBV7-9, the J call TRBJ2-4; the D is unclear. Germline V gene lookup returns CDR1 SEHNR and CDR2 FQNEAQ (reference sequence). The CDR3 is 13 amino acids. V lost 8 bases to trimming and J lost 0 bases, with 8 bases between them. The CDR3 spells CASGQVAKNIQYF. CDR3 DNA: TGTGCCAGCGGCCAGGTAGCCAAAAACATTCAGTACTTC.

This clonotype has at least ten counts. This rearrangement joins TRBV29-1 to TRBJ2-5; TRBD1 aligns across 7 bases. The germline V gene encodes CDR1 SQVTM and CDR2 ANQGSEA. The CDR3 is 15 amino acids. After removal of 0 bases from V and 5 bases from J, the junction contained 9 bases not matched to a gene. CDR3 amino acids: CSVEDQDRLGETQYF. The CDR3 DNA reads as TGCAGCGTTGAAGATCAGGACAGGCTGGGGGAGACCCAGTACTTC.

This chain uses TRBV7-2 with TRBJ2-3; maybe TRBD1 (5 bases). Germline V gives CDR1 SGHTA, CDR2 FQGNSA. The CDR3 consists of 15 residues. The germline V and J ends were trimmed by 1 base and 4 bases, with 12 bases remaining between them. Here the CDR3 DNA reads TGTGCCAGCAGCTTAGGGGGCCTAGAGGCAGATACGCAGTATTTT. Translation: CASSLGGLEADTQYF.

This clonotype was seen more than once but under ten times. The DNA of the CDR3 is TGCGCCAGCAGCCAAGCACTAGCGGGGGGGCAAGGAGAGCAGTTCTTC. Protein sequence: CASSQALAGGQGEQFF. The chain couples TRBV4-1 to TRBJ2-1; 13 bases align to TRBD2. Germline V CDR1 and CDR2: MGHRA, YSYEKL. The V gene end was trimmed by 1 base and the J gene end by 10 bases; junction bases not matched to a gene: 7. The CDR3 length is 16 residues.